This record covers a single T cell receptor beta chain. Its specific antigen is unknown. No much larger clonotype is one base removed from it; base qualities were not supplied. Participants in the prospective study were aged about 18 to 95 years, lived in about two dozen United States geographic areas, and enrolled through a virtual design. To assign participants to cohorts, the prospective study relied on clinical history that participants themselves reported in a screening survey and a study questionnaire. Exposed participants had been in contact with someone with a PCR-confirmed or clinician-diagnosed COVID-19 case within 2 weeks of study entry. In the prospective study, whole blood, serum and a nasopharyngeal or oropharyngeal swab were collected from each participant by mobile phlebotomists. Over a roughly two-month period, participants in the prospective study had the option of providing additional blood draws and questionnaires. Before DNA extraction, blood samples from the prospective study were shipped at room temperature or frozen.

The record originates from a study of blood T cell repertoires in COVID-19 (dated by TCRdb to between 2020 and 2021). About the full investigation: Collaborator samples came from the United States, Italy and Spain and covered acute and convalescent phases of COVID-19. Deeply sampled blood TCRbeta repertoires from subjects exposed to, actively infected with, or recovered from COVID-19 were included in the dataset. The repertoires were made available in a free public database intended to serve as a resource for research on the immune response to SARS-CoV-2. Sample metadata almost always included a de-identified subject ID, COVID-19 status, age in years and sex. Samples came from the ongoing ImmuneRACE study (first 160 participants) plus 1,254 subjects from 6 global collaborators. The prospective study material was composed of cDNA or gDNA derived from T cells, B-cell-depleted T cells, or PBMCs. Where available, HLA class I and class II types were taken from metadata supplied by the sample provider and were not determined by assay-based typing.

General findings and caveats noted by the study authors: The amount of clinical and demographic metadata varied by source and participant and was provided uncurated.

TCRbeta CDR3 regions were amplified from genomic DNA using the immunoSEQ Assay, a bias-controlled multiplex PCR. The original pipeline was this. The number of nucleated cells in each sample was estimated by amplification of reference gene primers within the assay. To quantify the absolute abundance of each unique TCRbeta CDR3 rearrangement, sequence reads were collapsed and filtered. For each sample, productive Simpson clonality was calculated as the square root of Simpson's diversity index over productive rearrangements. As stored in TCRdb, this immuneACCESS dataset retains in-frame rearrangements with V and J assigned. A fraction of the clones does not appear; measured against another copy, unresolved V genes explain less than half of the discrepancy, and the remainder lacks a known reason. That table furnishes V, J and clone size, whereas the DNA furnished D and trimming. For this sample there are 430,000 or so clones; around nine tenths appear just once. The ten largest account for about 1.5% of the sample.

The sample comprised PBMCs or T cells enriched from blood (not recorded which). This sequence was found in a woman younger than 35 who had been exposed to COVID-19.

The sequenced DNA is TGTGCCGGCCGCGGGACAGGAGTCTATGGCTACACCTTC. It translates to CAGRGTGVYGYTF. Recombination joined TRBV7-9 with TRBJ1-2; TRBD1 lines up with 8 middle nucleotides. The germline V gene (reference sequence) sets CDR1 to SEHNR and CDR2 to FQNEAQ. V lost 11 bases and J lost 4 bases, and the count of bases not matched to a germline gene is 9. The CDR3 holds 13 amino acids from the cysteine to the phenylalanine. The retained sequence is limited to the CDR3, 39 bases, with the frame set at the first base.